These 30 T cell receptor beta chains were all obtained from the same sample, sequenced in a study of cytomegalovirus exposure and HLA in healthy donors. The table came from immunoSEQ multiplex PCR; TCRdb's copy has only in-frame clones and leaves some out. The sample includes approximately 270,000 clones, roughly nine tenths of them seen just once. Input material: PBMCs. These receptors originate from a young man in good health and CMV-seropositive.

The rearrangement uses TRBV5-6 and TRBJ2-3; no definite D call. CDR1 and CDR2 (germline): SGHDT, YYEEEE. This CDR3 is 13 amino acids long. V was cut by 1 base and J by 4 bases, with 7 bases left in between. CDR3 region: CASSLRWADTQYF. CDR3 DNA sequence: TGTGCCAGCAGCTTGCGGTGGGCAGATACGCAGTATTTT.

The chain is built from TRBV12-1 and TRBJ2-6; the table's TRBD1 call for D was not verified on the DNA. TRBV12-1 is labeled a pseudogene. This CDR3 is built from 17 residues. CDR3 region: CASSFPGQGAGANVLTF. DNA of the CDR3: TGTGCCAGCAGCTTTCCGGGACAGGGGGCCGGGGCCAACGTCCTGACTTTC.

This clone was seen a single time. This chain connects TRBV10-2 to TRBJ2-5; unclear D gene. Germline V gene lookup returns CDR1 WSHSY and CDR2 SAAADI. V was shortened by 5 bases and J by 5 bases, with 12 bases between the two germline ends. The CDR3 totals 13 residues. CDR3 in DNA: TGCGCCAGCAGTCGGGTCCCGAGGGAGACCCAGTACTTC. It is translated as CASSRVPRETQYF.

This clone has a single count. The chain links TRBV11-2 to TRBJ2-2; TRBD2 agrees at 13 bases. Germline V gene sequence: CDR1 SGHAT, CDR2 FQNNGV. Germline trimming cut 8 bases from V and 5 bases from J; bases unmatched to any gene: 5. There are 15 residues in the CDR3. In DNA, the CDR3 is TGTGCCAGCCGAACTAGCGGGAGGGGTACCGGGGAGCTGTTTTTT. Its translation: CASRTSGRGTGELFF.

This rearrangement joins TRBV29-1 to TRBJ2-1, with D perhaps TRBD2 (5 bases). CDR1 SQVTM and CDR2 ANQGSEA come from the germline V gene. The ends were cut back, 0 bases at V and 9 bases at J, with 12 bases in the middle. The CDR3 covers 13 residues. The DNA of the CDR3 is TGCAGCGTTGAAGATCGGGGTCTCATTGAGCAGTTCTTC. It specifies CSVEDRGLIEQFF.

The chain links TRBV7-3 to TRBJ2-7; unclear D gene. The germline CDR1 and CDR2 sequences are SGHTA and FQGTGA. The CDR3 runs 13 residues. V was shortened by 1 base and J by 5 bases, with 9 bases between the two germline ends. The CDR3 loop is CASSLSPVDEQYF. The DNA of the CDR3 is TGTGCCAGCAGCTTAAGCCCGGTGGACGAGCAGTACTTC.

This clone was counted a single time. The rearrangement uses TRBV11-3 and TRBJ2-2, with TRBD2 matching over 8 bases. CDR1 SGHNT and CDR2 YENEEA come from the germline V gene. The CDR3 is 15 residues long. V trimming: 4 bases; J trimming: 6 bases; junction bases outside the gene matches: 7. As DNA, the CDR3 is TGTGCCAGCAGCTCCGGGACTAGGGGCGCCGGGGAGCTGTTTTTT. Amino acid sequence: CASSSGTRGAGELFF.

The chain recombines TRBV7-2 with TRBJ1-5; D gene ambiguous. V was cut by 3 bases and J by 6 bases, with 9 bases left in between. The CDR3 runs to 13 residues. Germline V gives CDR1 SGHTA, CDR2 FQGNSA. The CDR3 loop reads CASSFNEGQPQHF. The DNA for the CDR3 is TGTGCCAGCAGCTTCAACGAGGGTCAGCCCCAGCATTTT.

The rearrangement links TRBV5-8 to TRBJ2-1; D might be TRBD1 (6 bases). The CDR3 contains 13 residues. The V gene's germline CDR1 is SGHTS and CDR2 YDEGEE. V was trimmed by 0 bases and J by 7 bases, leaving 8 bases between them. The CDR3 reads CASSLVQGNEQFF. The CDR3 DNA sequence: TGTGCCAGCAGCTTGGTACAGGGTAATGAGCAGTTCTTC.

V usage is TRBV21-1 and J usage is TRBJ2-2; no check of the table's D call, TRBD2, against the DNA was made. TRBV21-1 is a listed pseudogene. The CDR3 is 22 residues long. The CDR3 nucleotides read TGTGCCAGCAGCAATCTCGTAAGGGCTGAGACTAGCGGGACTTCGAACACCGGGGAGCTGTTTTTT. It specifies CASSNLVRAETSGTSNTGELFF.

This clone was seen once. The chain joins TRBV27 to TRBJ1-5; 8 positions agree with TRBD1. This CDR3 is built from 14 residues. The germline V gene encodes CDR1 MNHEY and CDR2 SMNVEV (reference sequence). The junction had 5 bases not matched to a gene; V was cut back by 5 bases and J by 5 bases. The DNA for the CDR3 is TGTGCCAGCAGTGAAGCAGGGGGCGATCAGCCCCAGCATTTT. Its protein is CASSEAGGDQPQHF.

This clone was observed a few times. This sequence joins TRBV19 and TRBJ1-2; D is perhaps TRBD1 (5 bases). V lost 5 bases to trimming and J lost 7 bases, with 11 bases between them. Per the germline V gene, CDR1 is LNHDA and CDR2 is SQIVND (reference sequence). CDR3 size: 12 residues. The CDR3 is CASSPGGSGYTF. The CDR3 nucleotides are TGTGCCAGTAGTCCCGGGGGGTCTGGCTACACCTTC. The full variable domain, its missing parts supplied by reference TRBV19 and TRBJ1-2, is DGGITQSPKYLFRKEGQNVTLSCEQNLNHDAMYWYRQDPGQGLRLIYYSQIVNDFQKGDIAEGYSVSREKKESFPLTVTSAQKNPTAFYLCASSPGGSGYTFGSGTRLTVV.

The chain has TRBV18 and TRBJ2-7, with D perhaps TRBD1 (5 bases). V gave up 7 bases and J gave up 6 bases, with 13 bases separating them. This CDR3 region has 12 residues. Germline CDR1 reads KGHSH; CDR2 reads LQKENI. The CDR3 region has the DNA TGTGCCAGCTGGAGTCAGGGCGCCGAGCAGTACTTC. This translates into CASWSQGAEQYF.

The CDR3 is CASSLRVGQGTVGANVLTF. As DNA, the CDR3 is TGCGCCAGCAGCCTAAGGGTTGGACAGGGAACGGTCGGGGCCAACGTCCTGACTTTC. This chain joins TRBV4-1 and TRBJ2-6; 8 nucleotides align to TRBD1. This CDR3 contains 19 residues. Looked up from germline, CDR1 is MGHRA and CDR2 is YSYEKL. V lost 4 bases, J lost 4 bases, and 15 bases stayed unmatched.

The chain couples TRBV27 to TRBJ1-2; D remains ambiguous. The CDR3 loop spans 14 amino acids. Germline assignment: CDR1 MNHEY and CDR2 SMNVEV (reference sequence). V was trimmed by 0 bases and J by 7 bases, leaving 12 bases between them. The CDR3 loop reads CASSLSPTAVGYTF. The CDR3 nucleotides are TGTGCCAGCAGTTTATCACCGACGGCAGTTGGCTACACCTTC.

The rearrangement links TRBV19 to TRBJ2-5; D ambiguous. Between the trimmed V and J ends, which lost 7 bases and 0 bases, there was a span of 3 bases. The CDR3 runs to 11 residues. Germline V gene data show CDR1 as LNHDA and CDR2 as SQIVND (reference sequence). The chain's CDR3 is CASTDQETQYF. The CDR3 DNA follows: TGTGCCAGTACCGACCAAGAGACCCAGTACTTC.

The chain has TRBV6-1 and TRBJ2-7; D remains ambiguous. The CDR3 consists of 15 residues. Germline V gene data show CDR1 as MNHNS and CDR2 as SASEGT. V was trimmed by 7 bases and J by 0 bases, leaving 16 bases between them. The CDR3 DNA reads TGTGCCAGCACCTCTACCCGGGCCTTCTCCTACGAGCAGTACTTC. Its protein is CASTSTRAFSYEQYF.

The chain combines TRBV7-9 with TRBJ1-2; D not resolved. This CDR3 has 13 residues. Trimming removed 1 base at V and 3 bases at J, with 6 bases between. CDR1 is SEHNR, CDR2 FQNEAQ, per germline (reference sequence). The CDR3 coding sequence is TGTGCCAGCAGCTTAGGCGGGTACTATGGCTACACCTTC. Its translation: CASSLGGYYGYTF.

The chain links TRBV18 to TRBJ2-7, with 9 bases fitting TRBD2. With V trimmed by 3 bases and J by 0 bases, 15 bases remained unmatched. The CDR3 runs to 19 residues. CDR1 KGHSH and CDR2 LQKENI come from the germline V gene. In DNA, the CDR3 is TGTGCCAGCTCACCCAGCCTCGGGCTAGCGGGGAAGAGCTCCTACGAGCAGTACTTC. Amino acids: CASSPSLGLAGKSSYEQYF. Supplemented by reference TRBV18 and TRBJ2-7, the full variable domain reads NAGVMQNPRHLVRRRGQEARLRCSPMKGHSHVYWYRQLPEEGLKFMVYLQKENIIDESGMPKERFSAEFPKEGPSILRIQQVVRGDSAAYFCASSPSLGLAGKSSYEQYFGPGTRLTVT.

This clone was seen only a few times. The J gene is TRBJ2-7, the V gene TRBV4-2, with 10 bases that match TRBD2. Unmatched junction bases numbered 5, after V lost 1 base and J lost 2 bases. Germline CDR1 reads LGHNA; CDR2 reads YNFKEQ. The CDR3 has 16 residues. In nucleotides, the CDR3 is TGTGCCAGCAGCCAAGGGGTGCTAGCGGGAGCCTACGAGCAGTACTTC. Translation gives CASSQGVLAGAYEQYF.

This clone was picked up one time. The CDR3 sequence: CASSLEFSSLSSYEQYF. Here the CDR3 DNA reads TGTGCCAGCAGCTTAGAATTTTCTAGCCTGAGCTCCTACGAGCAGTACTTC. This sequence joins TRBV7-6 and TRBJ2-7; possible D gene TRBD2, 5 bases. V was pared by 1 base and J by 0 bases, with 16 bases between. The CDR3 is 17 residues long. Germline CDR1 is SGHVS and CDR2 is FNYEAQ.

The V and J genes are TRBV25-1 and TRBJ1-2, with 7 bases fitting TRBD1. The CDR3 is 17 residues long. Per germline, CDR1 MGHDK and CDR2 SYGVNS. Unmatched junction bases numbered 20, after V lost 3 bases and J lost 10 bases. The CDR3 protein is CASSDTPTGRIETVYTF. The CDR3 nucleotides read TGTGCCAGCAGTGATACCCCGACAGGGCGAATTGAGACTGTCTACACCTTC.

The rearrangement joins TRBV30 to TRBJ1-2; unclear D gene. In germline, CDR1 is GTSNPN, CDR2 SVGIG (reference sequence). The CDR3 extends over 14 amino acids. Between the trimmed V and J ends, which lost 3 bases and 3 bases, there was a span of 14 bases. The DNA of the CDR3 is TGTGCCTGGAGCCTGGGCGCCCGGGACTATGGCTACACCTTC. Residues: CAWSLGARDYGYTF.

The CDR3 nucleotides read TGTGCCAGCAGCTTGGGTGGGTATAGCAATCAGCCCCAGCATTTT. This gives the protein CASSLGGYSNQPQHF. The chain combines TRBV5-6 with TRBJ1-5; D is unresolved. Deletions cut 0 bases from V and 0 bases from J, with 7 bases between. Germline V gene lookup returns CDR1 SGHDT and CDR2 YYEEEE. This CDR3 comprises 15 residues.

The chain joins TRBV2 to TRBJ2-2, with 7 bases that match TRBD2. CDR3 size: 13 residues. J lost 7 bases, V lost 6 bases, and 5 bases had no gene match. The germline gives CDR1 SNHLY, CDR2 FYNNEI. CDR3 DNA sequence: TGTGCCAGCAGACTGACGGGGGGCGGGGAGCTGTTTTTT. Encoded protein: CASRLTGGGELFF.

V is TRBV30 and J is TRBJ2-5; a possible D gene is TRBD1 (5 bases). Germline-derived CDR1 and CDR2 are GTSNPN and SVGIG (reference sequence). The CDR3 is 14 residues long. Trimming took 5 bases from V and 0 from J, leaving 13 bases between them. CDR3 in amino acids: CAWLKAGNQETQYF. CDR3 coding DNA: TGTGCCTGGCTAAAGGCAGGGAACCAAGAGACCCAGTACTTC.

The rearrangement links TRBV9 to TRBJ2-6, with unresolved D. The V gene lost 0 bases and the J gene lost 0 bases, with 13 bases spanning the gap. CDR1 SGDLS and CDR2 YYNGEE come from the germline V gene. The CDR3 length is 18 residues. The CDR3 region is CASSVGTGSSSGANVLTF. CDR3 DNA: TGTGCCAGCAGCGTAGGTACCGGCAGTTCCTCTGGGGCCAACGTCCTGACTTTC.

The chain uses TRBV9 and TRBJ1-3; D gene uncertain. Germline lookup yields CDR1 SGDLS and CDR2 YYNGEE. The CDR3 covers 16 residues. The V gene lost 0 bases and the J gene lost 0 bases, with 10 bases spanning the gap. The DNA of the CDR3 is TGTGCCAGCAGCGTAGCTGGACGGAGCTCTGGAAACACCATATATTTT. Its protein is CASSVAGRSSGNTIYF.

V gene TRBV15 combines with J gene TRBJ2-1, with D uncertain. CDR3 size: 15 residues. Germline CDR1 and CDR2: LNHNV and YYDKDF (reference sequence). Trimming shortened V by 0 bases and J by 5 bases, and 11 bases separated the two germline ends. The CDR3 reads CATSRDNQPHNEQFF. As DNA, the CDR3 is TGTGCCACCAGCAGAGATAATCAGCCCCACAATGAGCAGTTCTTC.

The chain joins TRBV5-6 to TRBJ2-5; TRBD2 aligns across 11 bases. There are 15 residues in the CDR3. The germline CDR1 and CDR2 sequences are SGHDT and YYEEEE. V shed 5 bases and J 3 bases; nucleotides not matched to a gene: 6. In nucleotides, the CDR3 is TGTGCCAGCAGGTTCTTGACTAGCGGGAAAGAGACCCAGTACTTC. Translated: CASRFLTSGKETQYF. Together with reference TRBV5-6 and TRBJ2-5, the CDR3 gives the full variable domain: DAGVTQSPTHLIKTRGQQVTLRCSPKSGHDTVSWYQQALGQGPQFIFQYYEEEERQRGNFPDRFSGHQFPNYSSELNVNALLLGDSALYLCASRFLTSGKETQYFGPGTRLLVL.